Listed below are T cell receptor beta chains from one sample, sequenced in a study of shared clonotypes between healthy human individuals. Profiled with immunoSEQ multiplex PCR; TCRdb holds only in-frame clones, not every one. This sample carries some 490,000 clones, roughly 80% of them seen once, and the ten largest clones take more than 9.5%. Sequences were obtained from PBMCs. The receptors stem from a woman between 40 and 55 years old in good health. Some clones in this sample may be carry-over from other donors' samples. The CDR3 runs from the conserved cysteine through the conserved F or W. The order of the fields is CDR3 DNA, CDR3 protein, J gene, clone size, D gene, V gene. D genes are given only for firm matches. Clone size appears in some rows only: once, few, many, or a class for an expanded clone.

cdr3_nt: TGCGCCAGCAGCCGACAGAAACAAGAGACCCAGTACTTC; cdr3_aa: CASSRQKQETQYF; j_call: TRBJ2-5; clone_size: few; d_call: -; v_call: TRBV10-2
cdr3_nt: TGTGCCAGCAGCGGGGAGGGGACCGACTACCGGGAGTACTTC; cdr3_aa: CASSGEGTDYREYF; j_call: TRBJ2-4; clone_size: -; d_call: TRBD2; v_call: TRBV7-9
cdr3_nt: TGTGCCAGCTCACCCGCGGGGGCGAACAGGGGGGATCAGCCCCAGCATTTT; cdr3_aa: CASSPAGANRGDQPQHF; j_call: TRBJ1-5; clone_size: -; d_call: TRBD1; v_call: TRBV18
cdr3_nt: TGTGCCTGGAGTGGACATGGCCCGACTAGCGGGAGTGGTTTAAACTTCTACGAGCAGTACTTC; cdr3_aa: CAWSGHGPTSGSGLNFYEQYF; j_call: TRBJ2-7; clone_size: once; d_call: TRBD2; v_call: TRBV30
cdr3_nt: TGTGCCAGCAGCAAAGGGGAGACCCAGTACTTC; cdr3_aa: CASSKGETQYF; j_call: TRBJ2-5; clone_size: -; d_call: -; v_call: TRBV6-1
cdr3_nt: TGCGCCAGCAACCCCGGGGGGGGAGGAACTGAAGCTTTCTTT; cdr3_aa: CASNPGGGGTEAFF; j_call: TRBJ1-1; clone_size: -; d_call: -; v_call: TRBV10-2
cdr3_nt: TGTGCCAGCAGCGCGAGGTTTCATTCCGGGGGCGAGCAGTACTTC; cdr3_aa: CASSARFHSGGEQYF; j_call: TRBJ2-7; clone_size: -; d_call: -; v_call: TRBV9
cdr3_nt: TGTGCCAGCAGCTTAGGGGTGGCGGCACAAGAGACCCAGTACTTC; cdr3_aa: CASSLGVAAQETQYF; j_call: TRBJ2-5; clone_size: -; d_call: -; v_call: TRBV7-9
cdr3_nt: TGTGCCAGCAGTCCGACTAGCGGCCTCTCCAATGAGCAGTTCTTC; cdr3_aa: CASSPTSGLSNEQFF; j_call: TRBJ2-1; clone_size: -; d_call: TRBD2; v_call: TRBV2
cdr3_nt: TGTGCCACCAGCAGAGACAGGGATTGGGTAGCGGGACCACATCGGTATGAGCAGTACTTC; cdr3_aa: CATSRDRDWVAGPHRYEQYF; j_call: TRBJ2-7; clone_size: -; d_call: TRBD2; v_call: TRBV15
cdr3_nt: TGCGCCAGCAGTGAGCTGTTGGACGGTAGCACAGATACGCAGTATTTT; cdr3_aa: CASSELLDGSTDTQYF; j_call: TRBJ2-3; clone_size: -; d_call: -; v_call: TRBV10-1
cdr3_nt: TGTGCCAGCAGCTCCCGGGTGGCAGGGGGCACTTATAGCAATCAGCCCCAGCATTTT; cdr3_aa: CASSSRVAGGTYSNQPQHF; j_call: TRBJ1-5; clone_size: -; d_call: TRBD1; v_call: TRBV7-2
cdr3_nt: TGTGCCAGCAGCTCGACAGGGGCCAGGGCAGGGAACACCATATATTTT; cdr3_aa: CASSSTGARAGNTIYF; j_call: TRBJ1-3; clone_size: -; d_call: TRBD1; v_call: TRBV28
cdr3_nt: TGTGCCAGCAGTGAAGCGCAAGGGACAGGAGCATTCTCTGGGGCCAACGTCCTGACTTTC; cdr3_aa: CASSEAQGTGAFSGANVLTF; j_call: TRBJ2-6; clone_size: few; d_call: TRBD1; v_call: TRBV6-1
cdr3_nt: TGTGCCTGGACTGTGAGCACAGATACGCAGTATTTT; cdr3_aa: CAWTVSTDTQYF; j_call: TRBJ2-3; clone_size: -; d_call: -; v_call: TRBV30
cdr3_nt: TGTGCAAGTACTATGTCTAGCGGCTCCTACGAGCAGTACTTC; cdr3_aa: CASTMSSGSYEQYF; j_call: TRBJ2-7; clone_size: -; d_call: TRBD2; v_call: TRBV19